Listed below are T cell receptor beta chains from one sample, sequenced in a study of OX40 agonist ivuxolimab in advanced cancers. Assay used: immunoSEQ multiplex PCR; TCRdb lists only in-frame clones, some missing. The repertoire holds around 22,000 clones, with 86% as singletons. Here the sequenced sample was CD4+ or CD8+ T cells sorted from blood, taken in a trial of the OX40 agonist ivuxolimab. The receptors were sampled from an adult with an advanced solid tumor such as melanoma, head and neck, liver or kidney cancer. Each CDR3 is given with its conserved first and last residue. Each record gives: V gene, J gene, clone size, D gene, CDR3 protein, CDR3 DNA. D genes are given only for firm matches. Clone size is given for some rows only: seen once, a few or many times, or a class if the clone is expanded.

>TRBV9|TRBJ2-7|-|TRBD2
CASSAGTSGRTYEQYF
TGTGCCAGCAGCGCTGGGACTAGCGGGAGAACCTACGAGCAGTACTTC
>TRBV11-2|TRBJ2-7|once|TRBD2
CASSPGTSGRALSYEQYF
TGTGCCAGCAGCCCGGGGACTAGCGGGAGGGCCCTCTCCTACGAGCAGTACTTC
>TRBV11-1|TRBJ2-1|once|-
CASRADESPHNEQFF
TGTGCCAGCAGGGCCGATGAAAGCCCCCACAATGAGCAGTTCTTC
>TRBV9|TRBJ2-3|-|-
CASSVEGGGDTDTQYF
TGTGCCAGCAGCGTAGAGGGCGGGGGCGACACAGATACGCAGTATTTT
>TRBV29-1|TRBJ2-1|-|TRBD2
CSVGGLAGTYNEQFF
TGCAGCGTTGGGGGACTAGCGGGAACCTACAATGAGCAGTTCTTC
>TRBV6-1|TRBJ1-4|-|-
CASSEAAGEGEKLFF
TGTGCCAGCAGTGAAGCCGCAGGGGAAGGCGAAAAACTGTTTTTT
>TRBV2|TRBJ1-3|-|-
CASSEWAGQEHF
TGTGCCAGCAGTGAATGGGCAGGACAAGAGCATTTT
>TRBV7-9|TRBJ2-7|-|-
CASSPRHEQYF
TGTGCCAGCAGCCCCCGTCACGAGCAGTACTTC
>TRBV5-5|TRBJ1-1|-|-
CASSFQGTLNTEAFF
TGTGCCAGCAGCTTCCAGGGGACCTTGAACACTGAAGCTTTCTTT
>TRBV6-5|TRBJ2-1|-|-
CASSSIATALYNEQFF
TGTGCCAGCAGTTCAATTGCGACCGCTCTTTACAATGAGCAGTTCTTC
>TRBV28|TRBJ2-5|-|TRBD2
CASREGAGLRETQYF
TGTGCCAGCAGGGAGGGAGCGGGGCTCCGGGAGACCCAGTACTTC
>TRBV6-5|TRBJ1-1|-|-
CASSLQATVSEAFF
TGTGCCAGCAGCCTGCAGGCGACAGTGTCTGAAGCTTTCTTT
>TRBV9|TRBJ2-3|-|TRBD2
CASSVGILAGSTDTQYF
TGTGCCAGCAGCGTAGGGATCCTAGCGGGGTCTACAGATACGCAGTATTTT
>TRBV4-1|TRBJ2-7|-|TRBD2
CASSQKDIAGGGEQYF
TGCGCCAGCAGCCAAAAGGATATCGCGGGAGGAGGAGAGCAGTACTTC
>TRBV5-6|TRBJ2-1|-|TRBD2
CASSFSWVAGENEQFF
TGTGCCAGCAGCTTTTCGTGGGTAGCGGGAGAGAATGAGCAGTTCTTC
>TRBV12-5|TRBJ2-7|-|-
CASGFGLFRDWGSYEQYF
TGTGCTAGTGGTTTTGGTCTCTTCCGGGACTGGGGCTCCTACGAGCAGTACTTC
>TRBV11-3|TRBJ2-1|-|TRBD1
CASSGTGGWNEQFF
TGTGCCAGCAGCGGCACAGGGGGGTGGAATGAGCAGTTCTTC
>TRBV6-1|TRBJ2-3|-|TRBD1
CASSPGQASTDTQYF
TGTGCCAGCAGCCCTGGACAGGCTAGCACAGATACGCAGTATTTT
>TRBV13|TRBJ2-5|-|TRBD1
CASSPPGQGRETQYF
TGTGCCAGCAGCCCCCCCGGACAGGGCCGAGAGACCCAGTACTTC
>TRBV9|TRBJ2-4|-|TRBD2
CASSPGSGSDIQYF
TGTGCCAGCAGCCCAGGCAGCGGGAGTGACATTCAGTACTTC
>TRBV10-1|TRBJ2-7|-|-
CASSESPGAVDEQYF
TGCGCCAGCAGTGAGTCCCCGGGAGCGGTGGACGAGCAGTACTTC
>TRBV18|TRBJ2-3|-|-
CASSPKTVTLDTQYF
TGTGCCAGCTCACCCAAGACAGTTACTTTAGATACGCAGTATTTT
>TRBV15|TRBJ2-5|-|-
CATSRDYRGQETQYF
TGTGCCACCAGCAGAGATTACCGGGGGCAAGAGACCCAGTACTTC
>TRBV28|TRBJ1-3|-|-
CASSLFGNTIYF
TGTGCCAGCAGTTTATTCGGAAACACCATATATTTT
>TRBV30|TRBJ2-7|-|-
CAWSVSGYEQYF
TGTGCCTGGAGTGTATCTGGCTACGAGCAGTACTTC
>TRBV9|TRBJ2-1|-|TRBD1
CASSRRQGVSYNEQFF
TGTGCCAGCAGCCGCCGTCAGGGGGTCTCCTACAATGAGCAGTTCTTC
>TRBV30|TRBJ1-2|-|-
CAWLRGIGYGYTF
TGTGCCTGGCTCAGGGGAATAGGCTATGGCTACACCTTC
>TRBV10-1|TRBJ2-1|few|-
CASSAGASVEQFF
TGCGCCAGCAGCGCCGGGGCTAGCGTTGAGCAGTTCTTC
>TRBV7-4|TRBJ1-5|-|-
CASSSYRSRGNQPQHF
TGTGCCAGCAGCTCCTACAGGTCTCGGGGCAATCAGCCCCAGCATTTT
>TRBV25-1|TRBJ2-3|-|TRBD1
CASGQGDTQYF
TGTGCCAGCGGACAGGGAGATACGCAGTATTTT
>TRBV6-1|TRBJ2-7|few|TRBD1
CASSEWTGYPPYEQYF
TGTGCCAGCAGTGAATGGACAGGGTACCCCCCCTACGAGCAGTACTTC
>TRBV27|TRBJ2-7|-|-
CATIGPQSSYEQYF
TGTGCCACTATCGGACCACAGAGCTCCTACGAGCAGTACTTC
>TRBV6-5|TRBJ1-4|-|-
CASGMTGTNEKLFF
TGTGCCAGCGGAATGACAGGAACTAATGAAAAACTGTTTTTT
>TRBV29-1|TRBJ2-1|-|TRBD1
CSVPPGGQGSADLYNEQFF
TGCAGCGTCCCACCCGGGGGACAGGGGAGCGCAGACCTCTACAATGAGCAGTTCTTC
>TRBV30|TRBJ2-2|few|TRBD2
CAWSSGSPPGELFF
TGTGCCTGGAGTAGCGGGAGCCCCCCCGGGGAGCTGTTTTTT
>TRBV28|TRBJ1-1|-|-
CASSPRGLSQNTEAFF
TGTGCCAGCAGTCCCCGAGGACTCTCCCAAAACACTGAAGCTTTCTTT
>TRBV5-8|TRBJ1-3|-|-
CASKLWTVDLRNTIYF
TGTGCCAGCAAGTTATGGACAGTGGATCTTCGAAACACCATATATTTT
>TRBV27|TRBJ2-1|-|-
CASRWGGNNEQFF
TGTGCCAGCAGGTGGGGTGGAAACAATGAGCAGTTCTTC
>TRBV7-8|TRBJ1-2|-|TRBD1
CASSPAGGIGYGYTF
TGTGCCAGCAGCCCCGCAGGGGGCATCGGCTATGGCTACACCTTC
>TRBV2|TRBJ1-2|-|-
CASTGTENYGYTF
TGTGCCAGCACCGGGACCGAGAACTATGGCTACACCTTC
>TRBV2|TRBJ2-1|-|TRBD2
CASSYYVLRDYRNAEQFF
TGTGCCAGCAGCTACTACGTTCTCCGGGACTACCGAAATGCTGAGCAGTTCTTC
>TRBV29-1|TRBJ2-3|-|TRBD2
CSVPHSSGLSTDTQYF
TGCAGCGTCCCTCACTCTAGCGGGTTGAGCACAGATACGCAGTATTTT